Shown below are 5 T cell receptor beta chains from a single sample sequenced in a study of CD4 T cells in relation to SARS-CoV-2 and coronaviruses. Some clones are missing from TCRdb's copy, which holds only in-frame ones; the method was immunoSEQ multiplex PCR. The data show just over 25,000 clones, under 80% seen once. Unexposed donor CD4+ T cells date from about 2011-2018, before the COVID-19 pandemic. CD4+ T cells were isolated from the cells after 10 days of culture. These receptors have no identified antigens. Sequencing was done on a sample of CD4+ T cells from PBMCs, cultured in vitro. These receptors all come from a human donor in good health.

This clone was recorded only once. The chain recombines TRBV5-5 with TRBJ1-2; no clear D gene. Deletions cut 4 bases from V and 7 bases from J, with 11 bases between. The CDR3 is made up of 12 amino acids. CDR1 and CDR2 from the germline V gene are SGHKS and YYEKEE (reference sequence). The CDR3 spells CASSLLLGGYTF. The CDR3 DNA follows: TGTGCCAGCAGCCTGCTTCTGGGTGGCTACACCTTC.

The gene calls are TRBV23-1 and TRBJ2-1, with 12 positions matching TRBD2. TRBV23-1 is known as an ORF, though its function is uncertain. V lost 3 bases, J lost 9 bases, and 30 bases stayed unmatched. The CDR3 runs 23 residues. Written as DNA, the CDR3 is TGCGCCAGCAGTCAGCCGGGACCCCAGCCCACTAGCGGGAGGAATGTCTCAAGGGGTGAGCAGTTCTTC. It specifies CASSQPGPQPTSGRNVSRGEQFF.

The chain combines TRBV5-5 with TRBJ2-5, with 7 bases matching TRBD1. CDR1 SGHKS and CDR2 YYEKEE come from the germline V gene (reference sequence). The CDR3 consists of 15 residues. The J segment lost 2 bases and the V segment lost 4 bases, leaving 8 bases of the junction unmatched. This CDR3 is CASSPPTGVQETQYF. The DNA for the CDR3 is TGTGCCAGCAGCCCCCCAACAGGGGTACAAGAGACCCAGTACTTC.

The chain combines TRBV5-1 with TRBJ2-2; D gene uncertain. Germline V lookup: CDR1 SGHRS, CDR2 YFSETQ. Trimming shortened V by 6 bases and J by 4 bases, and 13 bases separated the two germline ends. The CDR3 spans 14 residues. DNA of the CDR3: TGCGCCAGCACCGACAAGGGCTTCACCGGGGAGCTGTTTTTT. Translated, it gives CASTDKGFTGELFF.

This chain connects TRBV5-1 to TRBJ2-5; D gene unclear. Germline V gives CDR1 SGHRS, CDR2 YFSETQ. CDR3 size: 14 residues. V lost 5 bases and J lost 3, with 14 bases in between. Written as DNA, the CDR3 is TGCGCCAGCAGTGGTCGGGTTGGGGAAGAGACCCAGTACTTC. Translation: CASSGRVGEETQYF.